This T cell receptor beta chain was identified during a study of post-analysis software for immune sequencing data. CDR1 is MNHNY, CDR2 SVGAGI, per germline (reference sequence). With V trimmed by 5 bases and J by 8 bases, 8 bases remained unmatched. The CDR3 has 14 amino acids. Regarding the study as a whole: Relative to controls, patients had about 5 TRBV segments at higher frequency, with TRBV5-6, TRBV5-1 and TRBV20-1 among these.

Incorporated into the TCR beta cDNA libraries were unique molecular identifiers, which served to reduce PCR and sequencing biases. TCRdb processed the PCR reads anew with MiXCR; each CDR3 protein has one entry. The sample lists about 460,000 distinct CDR3 sequences, nearly 45% occurring once. This clonotype has only a few counts. Antigen: not known. This rearrangement joins TRBV6-6 to TRBJ2-1; 8 bases are shared with TRBD1. Sequencing was performed on blood. The sequence derives from a girl between 10 and 17 years old with multiple sclerosis. The CDR3 DNA reads TGTGCCAGCAGTGCCAGGGGGCGTAAAGATGAGCAGTTCTTC. It encodes CASSARGRKDEQFF.